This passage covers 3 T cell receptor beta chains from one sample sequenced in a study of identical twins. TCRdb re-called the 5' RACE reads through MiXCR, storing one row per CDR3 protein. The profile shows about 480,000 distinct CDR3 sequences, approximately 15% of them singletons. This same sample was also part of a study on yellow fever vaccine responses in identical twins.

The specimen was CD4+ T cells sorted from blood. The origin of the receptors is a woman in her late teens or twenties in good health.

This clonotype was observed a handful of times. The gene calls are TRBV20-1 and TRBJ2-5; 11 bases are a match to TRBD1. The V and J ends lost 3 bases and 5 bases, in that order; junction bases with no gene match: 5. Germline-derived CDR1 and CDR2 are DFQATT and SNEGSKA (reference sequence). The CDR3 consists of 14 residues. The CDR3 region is CSARDRGLGETQYF. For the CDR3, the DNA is TGCAGTGCTAGGGACAGGGGGCTAGGGGAGACCCAGTACTTC.

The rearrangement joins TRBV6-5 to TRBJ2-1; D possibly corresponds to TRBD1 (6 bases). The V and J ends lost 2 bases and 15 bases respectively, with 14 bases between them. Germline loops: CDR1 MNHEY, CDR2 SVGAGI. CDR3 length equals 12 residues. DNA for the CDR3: TGTGCCAGCAGTTACCGGCCAGGGGAAAGGTTCTTC. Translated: CASSYRPGERFF.

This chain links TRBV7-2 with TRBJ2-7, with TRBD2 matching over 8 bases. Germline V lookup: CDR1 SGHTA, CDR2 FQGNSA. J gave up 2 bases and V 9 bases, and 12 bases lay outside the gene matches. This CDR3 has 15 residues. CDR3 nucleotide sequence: TGTGCCAGTAAAGAAGGAGCGGGGGCCCCCTACGAGCAGTACTTC. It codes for CASKEGAGAPYEQYF.